The next 14 T cell receptor beta chains were all read from a single sample in a study of blood T cell repertoires in COVID-19. Measured with immunoSEQ multiplex PCR; TCRdb has only the in-frame clones, and not every one. Of around 25,000 clones in the sample, almost 90% were seen once. Material for sequencing was peripheral blood. The receptors derive from a man aged 65-85 years with acute or convalescent COVID-19.

CDR3 loop: CASSFGTGSGAQYF. In DNA form, the CDR3 reads TGTGCCAGCAGCTTCGGGACAGGCTCGGGAGCCCAGTACTTC. The gene calls are TRBV7-9 and TRBJ2-5; 8 bases line up with TRBD1. Germline values: CDR1 SEHNR, CDR2 FQNEAQ (reference sequence). The CDR3 length is 14 residues. Unmatched junction bases numbered 9, after V lost 3 bases and J lost 9 bases.

The chain is built from TRBV14 and TRBJ1-2; D unresolved. This CDR3 has 15 residues. V dropped 0 bases and J dropped 4 bases, with 12 bases sitting between them. CDR1 and CDR2 (germline): SGHDN, FVKESK. The CDR3 protein is CASSQETDIIYGYTF. CDR3 nucleotide sequence: TGTGCCAGCAGCCAAGAGACCGACATCATCTATGGCTACACCTTC. Full variable domain (outside the CDR3, taken from reference TRBV14 and TRBJ1-2): EAGVTQFPSHSVIEKGQTVTLRCDPISGHDNLYWYRRVMGKEIKFLLHFVKESKQDESGMPNNRFLAERTGGTYSTLKVQPAELEDSGVYFCASSQETDIIYGYTFGSGTRLTVV.

The chain uses TRBV21-1 and TRBJ2-5; the listed D gene, TRBD1, was not tested against the DNA. TRBV21-1 has pseudogene status. The CDR3 is made up of 14 amino acids. The CDR3 protein is CASKSGQGGETQYF. The CDR3 nucleotides read TGTGCCAGCAAATCGGGACAGGGCGGGGAGACCCAGTACTTC.

This chain joins TRBV6-1 and TRBJ1-5; 7 nucleotides align to TRBD1. This CDR3 is 15 amino acids long. J gave up 9 bases and V 2 bases, and 10 bases lay outside the gene matches. CDR1 MNHNS and CDR2 SASEGT come from the germline V gene. The CDR3 sequence: CASSERVSGGTPQHF. Here the CDR3 DNA reads TGTGCCAGCAGTGAAAGGGTGTCAGGGGGGACGCCCCAGCATTTT.

The V call is TRBV7-4, the J call TRBJ1-1; tentative D call: TRBD1 (5 bases). Trimming cost V 5 bases and J 8 bases, with 9 bases left between them. The CDR3 runs to 11 residues. CDR1 is SGHVT and CDR2 is SQSDAQ in the germline V gene. DNA for the CDR3: TGTGCCAGCAGCCGCCGGACAGAAGCTTTCTTT. Its protein is CASSRRTEAFF.

The chain combines TRBV5-4 with TRBJ2-7; D is possibly TRBD2 (6 bases). V shed 5 bases and J shed 8 bases, with 14 bases lying between them. The CDR3 runs 12 residues. The germline V gene encodes CDR1 SGHNT and CDR2 YYREEE (reference sequence). CDR3 residues: CASSTGTRKQYF. The DNA for the CDR3 is TGTGCCAGCAGTACCGGGACTCGTAAGCAGTACTTC.

This chain connects TRBV28 to TRBJ2-2; the D gene is possibly TRBD2 (6 bases). Germline CDR1 MDHEN, CDR2 SYDVKM. This CDR3 comprises 14 residues. Trimming removed 8 bases at V and 7 bases at J, with 17 bases between. In DNA form, the CDR3 reads TGTGCCAGCGCAGGAGGGGTTTCGGGCGGGGAGCTGTTTTTT. It encodes CASAGGVSGGELFF.

The chain couples TRBV9 to TRBJ2-6; D ambiguous. The V gene's germline CDR1 is SGDLS and CDR2 YYNGEE. Trimming stripped 1 base from V and 0 bases from J, with 8 bases between. The CDR3 runs 16 residues. The CDR3 region is CASSVSRGSGANVLTF. CDR3 nucleotide sequence: TGTGCCAGCAGCGTAAGCAGAGGCTCTGGGGCCAACGTCCTGACTTTC.

The count of this clone is one. This chain links TRBV19 with TRBJ1-2; TRBD1 matches at 7 bases. Germline CDR1 reads LNHDA; CDR2 reads SQIVND (reference sequence). V shed 11 bases and J 2 bases; nucleotides not matched to a gene: 5. The CDR3 totals 12 residues. CDR3 sequence reads: CAVATGNYGYTF. CDR3 in DNA: TGTGCCGTCGCGACAGGGAACTATGGCTACACCTTC.

J is TRBJ2-3 and V is TRBV28; tentatively, D is TRBD2 (6 bases). In germline, CDR1 is MDHEN, CDR2 SYDVKM. The V end lost 7 bases, the J end lost 1 base, and 15 bases lay between the germline ends. The CDR3 is 15 amino acids. The CDR3, as DNA: TGTGCCAGCACCCCCCCGTTAGCGGGCACAGATACGCAGTATTTT. Encoded protein: CASTPPLAGTDTQYF.

This rearrangement joins TRBV27 to TRBJ2-4; TRBD1 matches at 8 bases. The V and J ends lost 5 bases and 1 base, in that order; junction bases with no gene match: 7. This CDR3 region has 16 residues. Germline V gene data show CDR1 as MNHEY and CDR2 as SMNVEV (reference sequence). The CDR3 loop is CASSLDRARAKNIQYF. The DNA for the CDR3 is TGTGCCAGCAGTCTGGACAGGGCGCGGGCCAAAAACATTCAGTACTTC.

The table lists this clone with a count of one. This chain uses TRBV11-2 with TRBJ2-7, with a tentative D call TRBD1 (6 bases). The V and J ends lost 1 base and 4 bases respectively, with 14 bases between them. The length of the CDR3 is 15 residues. The germline CDR1 and CDR2 sequences are SGHAT and FQNNGV. CDR3 coding DNA: TGTGCCAGCAGCTTAGGAGCTGGCAGGGGTTACGAGCAGTACTTC. It yields the protein CASSLGAGRGYEQYF. The full variable domain, completed using reference TRBV11-2 and TRBJ2-7, is EAGVAQSPRYKIIEKRQSVAFWCNPISGHATLYWYQQILGQGPKLLIQFQNNGVVDDSQLPKDRFSAERLKGVDSTLKIQPAKLEDSAVYLCASSLGAGRGYEQYFGPGTRLTVT.

The chain uses TRBV20-1 and TRBJ1-1; D is ambiguous. This CDR3 comprises 11 residues. Germline values: CDR1 DFQATT, CDR2 SNEGSKA (reference sequence). Trimming removed 5 bases at V and 0 bases at J, with 4 bases between. CDR3 nucleotide sequence: TGCAGTGCTTCAATGAACACTGAAGCTTTCTTT. Translated: CSASMNTEAFF.

V is TRBV28 and J is TRBJ2-5; 10 nucleotides agree with TRBD2. The CDR3 totals 16 residues. In germline, CDR1 is MDHEN, CDR2 SYDVKM. J was trimmed by 5 bases and V by 1 base; bases with no gene match: 7. DNA of the CDR3: TGTGCCAGCAGTTTATCCATCCCAGCGGGAGGGGAGACCCAGTACTTC. Translation gives CASSLSIPAGGETQYF.